These 4 T cell receptor beta chains were sequenced from one sample in a study of CD8 T cells in ankylosing spondylitis. The study's findings and limits: A motif of 7 or 8 highly homologous TCR beta variants was seen as apparently characteristic of ankylosing spondylitis blood.

These TCRs are of unknown antigen specificity. TCRdb analysed the 5' RACE reads with MiXCR anew, one entry per CDR3 protein. Among under 250,000 distinct CDR3 sequences listed, just under 7.5% were seen once. Sample: blood, either unsorted or a sorted T cell fraction (not recorded which). Receptors originate from a male donor with ankylosing spondylitis.

This clonotype has a count of ten or more. DNA of the CDR3: TGTGCCAGCAGCACGGGGACAGGGAAAATAGGGAGGGAGACCCAGTACTTC. It encodes CASSTGTGKIGRETQYF. This chain uses TRBV21-1 with TRBJ2-5; the table's D gene call, TRBD1, was not cross checked with the DNA. TRBV21-1 is a pseudogene. The CDR3 is made up of 17 amino acids.

V gene TRBV4-1 combines with J gene TRBJ1-5, with unresolved D. Trimming left V 0 bases short and J 3 bases short, with 6 bases between. CDR3 size: 14 residues. The germline V gene has CDR1 MGHRA and CDR2 YSYEKL. For the CDR3, the DNA is TGCGCCAGCAGCCAAGACAGTACCAATCAGCCCCAGCATTTT. Translated, it gives CASSQDSTNQPQHF.

This clonotype was observed many times. The V call is TRBV4-2, the J call TRBJ2-7; no definite D call. V lost 0 bases to trimming and J lost 0 bases, with 12 bases between them. This CDR3 is built from 16 residues. Germline V CDR1 and CDR2: LGHNA, YNFKEQ. The CDR3 nucleotides read TGTGCCAGCAGCCAAGAATCAGGCGTCAGCTCCTACGAGCAGTACTTC. This codes for CASSQESGVSSYEQYF.

This clonotype was detected ten times or more. The chain links TRBV6-2 or TRBV6-3 to TRBJ2-7, with TRBD1 matching over 7 bases. This CDR3 spans 16 amino acids. V lost 4 bases, J lost 7 bases, and 16 bases stayed unmatched. CDR1 MNHEY and CDR2 SVGEGT come from the germline V gene. The CDR3 is CASSWPFRGRGREQYF. DNA of the CDR3: TGTGCCAGCAGTTGGCCCTTCAGGGGTAGGGGGCGAGAGCAGTACTTC.